This T cell receptor beta chain was identified during a study of early T cells in non-severe SARS-CoV-2 infection. General study results and limits: There was a bias toward anti-spike CD8 responses in VDJdb matching, which missed private and CD4 specificities.

This clonotype was seen repeatedly, ten times or more. Its antigen is currently unknown. Individual cDNA molecules received unique molecular identifiers during library preparation. In TCRdb, the 5' RACE reads were re-called with MiXCR into one record per CDR3 protein. This repertoire shows tens of thousands of distinct CDR3 sequences, around an eighth found once; its top ten account for approximately 7%. The CDR3 totals 14 residues. The germline gives CDR1 LGHDT, CDR2 YNNKEL (reference sequence). Trimming took off 2 bases at V and 0 bases at J, with 8 bases between the two ends. Sequencing input: whole blood. The receptor was isolated from an adult who was a healthcare worker with PCR-confirmed SARS-CoV-2 infection or an uninfected control (not recorded which). The chain combines TRBV3-1 with TRBJ2-7, with TRBD2 as a possible D gene (5 bases). This CDR3 reads CASSQRDASYEQYF. For the CDR3, the DNA is TGTGCCAGCAGCCAACGGGATGCCTCCTACGAGCAGTACTTC.